These 13 T cell receptor beta chains were sequenced from one sample in a study of Ad26.COV2.S vaccination and SARS-CoV-2 variants. Treatment noted: roughly 20 received Ad26.COV2.S at low or high dose, single or two shots; 5 received placebo; per-sample allocation not given. All samples were drawn on day 63, counting from the first vaccine or placebo injection. The repertoire was sequenced with immunoSEQ multiplex PCR; TCRdb's copy has only in-frame clones and lacks some. Among 300,000 to 350,000 clones listed, around 90% were seen once. Specimen: peripheral blood, collected in a trial of Ad26.COV2.S vaccine versus placebo. These receptors originate from a person aged 18-60 years who received the Ad26.COV2.S COVID-19 vaccine or a placebo.

The CDR3 region is CASSLNGVQETQYF. The CDR3 bases are TGTGCCAGCAGCTTAAATGGGGTCCAAGAGACCCAGTACTTC. V gene TRBV7-3 combines with J gene TRBJ2-5, with D unclear. This CDR3 is built from 14 residues. The V gene's germline CDR1 is SGHTA and CDR2 FQGTGA. V lost 1 base to trimming and J lost 1 base, with 7 bases between them.

The rearrangement uses TRBV9 and TRBJ1-4; the match to TRBD1 covers 7 bases. Germline V gives CDR1 SGDLS, CDR2 YYNGEE. The ends lost 3 bases at V and 11 bases at J; junction bases unmatched: 7. CDR3 length: 13 amino acids. CDR3 sequence reads: CASSAEGARKLFF. DNA of the CDR3: TGTGCCAGCAGCGCTGAGGGGGCGAGGAAACTGTTTTTT. Full variable domain (missing parts from reference TRBV9 and TRBJ1-4): DSGVTQTPKHLITATGQRVTLRCSPRSGDLSVYWYQQSLDQGLQFLIQYYNGEERAKGNILERFSAQQFPDLHSELNLSSLELGDSALYFCASSAEGARKLFFGSGTQLSVL.

The chain couples TRBV5-4 to TRBJ2-2; D not resolved. Germline CDR1 is SGHNT and CDR2 is YYREEE (reference sequence). The CDR3 totals 11 residues. V was clipped by 2 bases and J by 8 bases, with 4 bases between them. The DNA of the CDR3 is TGTGCCAGCAGCTTCGATGGGGAGCTGTTTTTT. Translating it yields CASSFDGELFF. The full variable domain, in which reference TRBV5-4 and TRBJ2-2 provide the parts outside the CDR3, is ETGVTQSPTHLIKTRGQQVTLRCSSQSGHNTVSWYQQALGQGPQFIFQYYREEENGRGNFPPRFSGLQFPNYSSELNVNALELDDSALYLCASSFDGELFFGEGSRLTVL.

The J gene is TRBJ1-1, the V gene TRBV5-1; weak D call: TRBD1 (5 bases). With 4 bases removed from V and 1 base from J, the gap between germline ends came to 11 bases. CDR1 and CDR2 (germline): SGHRS, YFSETQ. The CDR3 has 14 residues. As DNA, the CDR3 is TGCGCCAGCAGCCGGGGACCGACGAACACTGAAGCTTTCTTT. It is translated as CASSRGPTNTEAFF. Using reference TRBV5-1 and TRBJ1-1 for the parts outside the CDR3, the full variable domain is KAGVTQTPRYLIKTRGQQVTLSCSPISGHRSVSWYQQTPGQGLQFLFEYFSETQRNKGNFPGRFSGRQFSNSRSEMNVSTLELGDSALYLCASSRGPTNTEAFFGQGTRLTVV.

The chain couples TRBV7-9 to TRBJ2-1, with D possibly TRBD2 on 5 matching bases. This CDR3 comprises 14 residues. Trimming cost V 5 bases and J 3 bases, with 11 bases left between them. Germline CDR1 and CDR2: SEHNR and FQNEAQ (reference sequence). The CDR3 reads CASSPGLNYNEQFF. The CDR3 DNA follows: TGTGCCAGCAGCCCAGGACTGAACTACAATGAGCAGTTCTTC.

The V and J genes are TRBV15 and TRBJ1-1, with TRBD1 as a possible D gene (5 bases). Germline loops: CDR1 LNHNV, CDR2 YYDKDF (reference sequence). Trimming pared 10 bases from V and 1 base from J, leaving 16 bases between. The CDR3 has 14 residues. The CDR3 here is CAIQATETNTEAFF. The CDR3 DNA reads as TGTGCCATCCAGGCGACAGAGACGAACACTGAAGCTTTCTTT.

This clone was detected once. Other DNA sequences in this specimen translate into the identical CDR3. The chain carries TRBV4-3 and TRBJ1-6, with D uncertain. This CDR3 has 16 amino acids. The V end lost 0 bases, the J end lost 0 bases, and 6 bases lay between the germline ends. Germline CDR1 reads LGHNA; CDR2 reads YSLEER. The DNA of the CDR3 is TGCGCCAGCAGCCAAGAGGGGAGCTCCTATAATTCACCCCTCCACTTT. Protein product: CASSQEGSSYNSPLHF.

This clone occurred a few times. DNA for the CDR3: TGTGCCAGCAGTCCTCTGGGGCGAAAAACTGAAGCTTTCTTT. It translates to CASSPLGRKTEAFF. This chain connects TRBV27 to TRBJ1-1, with D possibly being TRBD1 (5 bases). The V gene lost 5 bases and the J gene lost 5 bases, with 15 bases spanning the gap. This CDR3 is 14 amino acids long. Germline CDR1 reads MNHEY; CDR2 reads SMNVEV (reference sequence).

On this clone itself: Other DNA sequences from this sample encode an identical CDR3 as well. This chain joins TRBV7-2 and TRBJ1-5; D not certain. The CDR3 runs to 15 residues. In germline, CDR1 is SGHTA, CDR2 FQGNSA. V was cut by 1 base and J by 2 bases, with 9 bases left in between. CDR3 in DNA: TGTGCCAGCAGCTTAGAGGCAGGCGGCAATCAGCCCCAGCATTTT. It is translated as CASSLEAGGNQPQHF.

This sequence joins TRBV25-1 and TRBJ2-3; maybe TRBD2 (6 bases). The CDR3 extends over 17 amino acids. Trimming cost V 5 bases and J 1 base, with 19 bases left between them. Per the germline V gene, CDR1 is MGHDK and CDR2 is SYGVNS. The CDR3 sequence is CASSPPRRGGGTDTQYF. CDR3 nucleotide sequence: TGTGCCAGCAGTCCTCCCCGGAGGGGCGGTGGCACAGATACGCAGTATTTT.

The count of this clone is one. The chain couples TRBV4-3 to TRBJ2-2; 12 bases are shared with TRBD2. Trimming took 0 bases from V and 7 from J; bases not matched to a gene: 6. CDR3 size: 17 residues. Germline-derived CDR1 and CDR2 are LGHNA and YSLEER. The CDR3 bases are TGCGCCAGCAGCCAAGACGGACTAGCGGGAAGCATCGGGGAGCTGTTTTTT. Translated, it gives CASSQDGLAGSIGELFF.

This chain links TRBV12-3 or TRBV12-4 with TRBJ1-5; TRBD1 might be the D (5 bases). With 6 bases removed from V and 2 bases from J, the gap between germline ends came to 8 bases. The CDR3 is 13 amino acids. CDR3 loop: CASSGGGNQPQHF. The CDR3 DNA is TGTGCCAGCAGCGGGGGGGGCAATCAGCCCCAGCATTTT.

The gene calls are TRBV21-1 and TRBJ1-1; the tabulated D call, TRBD1, remains unverified against the DNA. TRBV21-1 is described as a pseudogene. CDR3 length equals 14 residues. CDR3 amino acids: CASTLTQGNTEAFF. The CDR3 DNA reads TGTGCCAGCACCTTAACCCAGGGGAACACTGAAGCTTTCTTT.